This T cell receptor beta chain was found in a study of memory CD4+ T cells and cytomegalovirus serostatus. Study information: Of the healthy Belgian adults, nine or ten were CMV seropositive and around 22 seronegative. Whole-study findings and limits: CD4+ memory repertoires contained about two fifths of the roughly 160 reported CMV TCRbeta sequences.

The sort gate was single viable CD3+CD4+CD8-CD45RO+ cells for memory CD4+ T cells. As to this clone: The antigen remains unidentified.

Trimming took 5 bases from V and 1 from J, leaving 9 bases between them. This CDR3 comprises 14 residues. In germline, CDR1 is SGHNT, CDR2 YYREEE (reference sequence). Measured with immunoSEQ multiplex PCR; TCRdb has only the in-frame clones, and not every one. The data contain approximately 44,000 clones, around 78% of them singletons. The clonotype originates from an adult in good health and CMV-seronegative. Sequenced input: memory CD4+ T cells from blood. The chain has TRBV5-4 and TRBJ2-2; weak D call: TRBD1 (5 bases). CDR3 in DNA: TGTGCCAGCAGGGACACCCGGAACACCGGGGAGCTGTTTTTT. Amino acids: CASRDTRNTGELFF.